These 23 T cell receptor beta chains share one sample of origin, sequenced in a study of OX40 agonist ivuxolimab in advanced cancers. Sequenced by immunoSEQ multiplex PCR; TCRdb stores in-frame clones only, minus some. This sample has fewer than 40,000 clones; roughly 87% occur once, and the top ten carry around 19%. Here the sequenced sample was CD4+ or CD8+ T cells sorted from blood, taken in a trial of the OX40 agonist ivuxolimab. These receptors all stem from an adult with an advanced solid tumor such as melanoma, head and neck, liver or kidney cancer.

CDR3 sequence reads: CAITLGTGFYEQYF. The CDR3 DNA sequence: TGTGCCATCACCCTCGGGACAGGGTTCTACGAGCAGTACTTC. The chain combines TRBV10-3 with TRBJ2-7; 9 bases agree with TRBD1. V dropped 7 bases and J dropped 3; count of bases not matched to a gene: 7. From germline, CDR1 is ENHRY and CDR2 SYGVKD. The CDR3 covers 14 residues.

The chain joins TRBV10-3 to TRBJ2-5, with D uncertain. Germline V gene sequence: CDR1 ENHRY, CDR2 SYGVKD. The CDR3 spans 13 residues. V was clipped by 6 bases and J by 5 bases, with 13 bases between them. The CDR3 DNA reads as TGTGCCATCAGGAGCGTACCCCGGGAGACCCAGTACTTC. It specifies CAIRSVPRETQYF.

This chain joins TRBV25-1 and TRBJ1-1; D is unresolved. Germline V gene lookup returns CDR1 MGHDK and CDR2 SYGVNS. The CDR3 totals 11 residues. V was pared by 8 bases and J by 1 base, with 5 bases between. Here the CDR3 DNA reads TGTGCCAGCCAGGCGAACACTGAAGCTTTCTTT. This sequence encodes CASQANTEAFF.

This clone was seen more than once but under ten times. This chain joins TRBV5-6 and TRBJ2-3, with unresolved D. This CDR3 has 17 residues. The germline gives CDR1 SGHDT, CDR2 YYEEEE. Trimming removed 1 base from V and 2 bases from J, with 17 bases in between. The CDR3 protein is CASSLWFPILDTDTQYF. CDR3 DNA: TGTGCCAGCAGCTTGTGGTTCCCGATTTTAGACACAGATACGCAGTATTTT.

The chain is built from TRBV2 and TRBJ1-1; 9 bases map to TRBD1. J gave up 3 bases and V 6 bases, and 5 bases lay outside the gene matches. The CDR3 spans 14 residues. Germline CDR1 and CDR2: SNHLY and FYNNEI. CDR3 amino acids: CASRRDREYTEAFF. Written as DNA, the CDR3 is TGTGCCAGCAGGCGGGACAGGGAATACACTGAAGCTTTCTTT.

The chain joins TRBV19 to TRBJ2-7; 10 nucleotides agree with TRBD1. CDR3 length equals 15 residues. Germline values: CDR1 LNHDA, CDR2 SQIVND (reference sequence). Germline trimming cut 5 bases from V and 6 bases from J; bases unmatched to any gene: 10. CDR3 residues: CASSVAGTGALEQYF. Here the CDR3 DNA reads TGTGCCAGTAGTGTTGCCGGGACAGGGGCACTCGAGCAGTACTTC.

The chain combines TRBV7-3 with TRBJ1-1, with D possibly being TRBD1 (6 bases). With 1 base removed from V and 1 base from J, the gap between germline ends came to 10 bases. Germline V gene lookup returns CDR1 SGHTA and CDR2 FQGTGA. The CDR3 is 15 amino acids. CDR3 amino acids: CASSLNPGANTEAFF. The CDR3 nucleotides read TGTGCCAGCAGCTTAAATCCAGGGGCGAACACTGAAGCTTTCTTT.

The gene calls are TRBV7-9 and TRBJ1-2, with a tentative D call TRBD1 (5 bases). Trimming pared 5 bases from V and 0 bases from J, leaving 10 bases between. This CDR3 contains 14 residues. Germline CDR1 SEHNR, CDR2 FQNEAQ (reference sequence). The CDR3 loop is CASSQTTANYGYTF. Written as DNA, the CDR3 is TGTGCCAGCAGCCAAACGACAGCTAACTATGGCTACACCTTC.

Only a few counts were recorded for this clone. The V call is TRBV5-8, the J call TRBJ2-7; D gene uncertain. Germline V CDR1 and CDR2: SGHTS, YDEGEE. Trimming left V 0 bases short and J 6 bases short, with 7 bases between. The CDR3 length is 12 residues. DNA of the CDR3: TGTGCCAGCAGCTTGGAGTGGTCCGAGCAGTACTTC. This translates into CASSLEWSEQYF.

The chain recombines TRBV19 with TRBJ1-1; 9 bases are shared with TRBD1. This CDR3 spans 15 amino acids. With V trimmed by 2 bases and J by 3 bases, 4 bases remained unmatched. CDR1 and CDR2 (germline): LNHDA, SQIVND (reference sequence). CDR3 loop: CASSIPGQGYTEAFF. In DNA, the CDR3 is TGTGCCAGTAGTATACCGGGACAGGGTTACACTGAAGCTTTCTTT.

The gene calls are TRBV6-1 and TRBJ1-1; D unclear. The CDR3 sequence is 12 residues long. Trimming cost V 7 bases and J 8 bases, with 14 bases left between them. Germline lookup yields CDR1 MNHNS and CDR2 SASEGT. CDR3 residues: CASKGMAGEAFF. Here the CDR3 DNA reads TGTGCCAGCAAAGGGATGGCGGGGGAAGCTTTCTTT.

This chain links TRBV6-5 with TRBJ1-1; D is perhaps TRBD1 (6 bases). The CDR3 extends over 14 amino acids. The V end lost 1 base, the J end lost 7 bases, and 13 bases lay between the germline ends. Germline V CDR1 and CDR2: MNHEY, SVGAGI. CDR3 sequence (DNA): TGTGCCAGCAGTTACTATCAGGGGCTTGGTGAAGCTTTCTTT. Protein sequence: CASSYYQGLGEAFF.

The genes are TRBV28 and TRBJ2-1; 14 bases are a match to TRBD2. From germline, CDR1 is MDHEN and CDR2 SYDVKM. The V gene end was trimmed by 5 bases and the J gene end by 4 bases; junction bases not matched to a gene: 4. There are 16 residues in the CDR3. The CDR3 loop is CASSPRLAGGYNEQFF. The DNA of the CDR3 is TGTGCCAGCAGTCCCCGACTAGCGGGGGGGTACAATGAGCAGTTCTTC.

V and J are TRBV19 and TRBJ1-4; D uncertain. The CDR3 is 10 residues long. V was shortened by 10 bases and J by 4 bases, with 4 bases between the two germline ends. Germline CDR1 LNHDA, CDR2 SQIVND (reference sequence). CDR3 amino acids: CATHNEKLFF. In nucleotides, the CDR3 is TGTGCCACTCATAATGAAAAACTGTTTTTT. Full variable domain (missing parts from reference TRBV19 and TRBJ1-4): DGGITQSPKYLFRKEGQNVTLSCEQNLNHDAMYWYRQDPGQGLRLIYYSQIVNDFQKGDIAEGYSVSREKKESFPLTVTSAQKNPTAFYLCATHNEKLFFGSGTQLSVL.

The chain links TRBV19 to TRBJ2-1; no clear D. Germline V CDR1 and CDR2: LNHDA, SQIVND (reference sequence). V was trimmed by 5 bases and J by 3 bases, leaving 5 bases between them. This CDR3 region has 12 residues. CDR3 loop: CASSFDYNEQFF. As DNA, the CDR3 is TGTGCCAGTAGTTTCGACTACAATGAGCAGTTCTTC.

This chain uses TRBV5-4 with TRBJ2-7; D ambiguous. The CDR3 is 12 residues long. CDR1 and CDR2 (germline): SGHNT, YYREEE (reference sequence). Trimming removed 1 base from V and 4 bases from J, with 6 bases in between. The CDR3 DNA sequence: TGTGCCAGCAGCTTGACGCCGTACGAGCAGTACTTC. Amino acids: CASSLTPYEQYF.

The V and J genes are TRBV7-2 and TRBJ1-3; the D is unclear. This CDR3 has 14 residues. V lost 2 bases and J 4 bases, leaving 9 bases between the germline ends. Germline CDR1 reads SGHTA; CDR2 reads FQGNSA. The CDR3 DNA sequence: TGTGCCAGCAGCTTATGGGCAGAAGGAAACACCATATATTTT. This translates into CASSLWAEGNTIYF.

The chain employs TRBV29-1 and TRBJ1-3, with D tentatively TRBD1 (5 bases). The CDR3 has 13 amino acids. Germline CDR1 is SQVTM and CDR2 is ANQGSEA. The ends were cut back, 6 bases at V and 0 bases at J, with 9 bases in the middle. The CDR3 coding sequence is TGCAGCGTCGGGGGGGGCTCTGGAAACACCATATATTTT. Amino acid sequence: CSVGGGSGNTIYF.

The chain couples TRBV6-4 to TRBJ1-6, with D tentatively TRBD1 (5 bases). With 5 bases removed from V and 6 bases from J, the gap between germline ends came to 11 bases. Germline loops: CDR1 MRHNA, CDR2 SNTAGT. The CDR3 has 14 residues. The CDR3 DNA is TGTGCCAGCAGTACGGGGGATCTTAATTCACCCCTCCACTTT. It translates to CASSTGDLNSPLHF.

The V call is TRBV7-9, the J call TRBJ1-4, with D possibly matching TRBD1 (6 bases). CDR1 and CDR2 (germline): SEHNR, FQNEAQ (reference sequence). Trimming took 3 bases from V and 7 from J, leaving 18 bases between them. This CDR3 comprises 16 residues. The CDR3 nucleotides are TGTGCCAGCAGCTTCAGGGGCAGCAGGGTTGGTGAAAAACTGTTTTTT. Protein product: CASSFRGSRVGEKLFF.

In its sample, this clone was seen once. The rearrangement joins TRBV6-6 to TRBJ2-1; TRBD1 agrees at 10 bases. Germline CDR1 is MNHNY and CDR2 is SVGAGI (reference sequence). The CDR3 runs to 16 residues. The trim removed 0 bases at V and 4 bases at J, leaving 3 bases unmatched. The CDR3 region has the DNA TGTGCCAGCAGTTACTCCCCGGGACAGGGGTACAATGAGCAGTTCTTC. It specifies CASSYSPGQGYNEQFF.

This rearrangement joins TRBV6-5 to TRBJ1-2, with unresolved D. CDR3 length: 14 residues. V was pared by 5 bases and J by 6 bases, with 16 bases between. The germline gives CDR1 MNHEY, CDR2 SVGAGI. The chain's CDR3 is CASSLTWGLDGYTF. Here the CDR3 DNA reads TGTGCCAGCAGTCTAACTTGGGGTTTAGATGGCTACACCTTC.

This clone was picked up a small number of times. At one end, the junction sequence differs from germline, possibly due to a read error. The rearrangement links TRBV7-7 to TRBJ2-1, with 10 bases matching TRBD1. CDR1 and CDR2 from the germline V gene are SSHAT and FNYEAQ (reference sequence). This CDR3 has 16 residues. The CDR3 reads CASSLAQDRGYNEQFF. CDR3 sequence (DNA): TGTGCTAGCAGCTTAGCGCAGGACAGGGGGTACAATGAGCAGTTCTTC.